This T cell receptor (beta chain) was profiled in a study of T-cell memory formation after mild COVID-19 (dated by TCRdb to the early 2020s). About the full investigation: Most TCR sequence clusters were specific to one of the two donors. T-cell clones expanding and contracting after mild COVID-19 in two donors were tracked by longitudinal TCRalpha and TCRbeta repertoire sequencing. Two young, previously healthy adult volunteers, one female and one male, were included in the cohort. Summary of the overall study and its limitations: Contracting CD4+ clones turned up mainly in the CM and EM memory subsets, whereas EMRA was where CD8+ clones were enriched. SARS-CoV-2 specificity was not confirmed for the second-wave clones peaking on day 37. The detection of some responding clones in pre-infection memory suggests that pre-existing cross-reactive memory T cells joined the SARS-CoV-2 response. The study covered only a couple of mild cases, and larger cohorts including severe cases with pre-infection samples were considered necessary. Clones that contracted from day 15 to 85 showed balanced CD4/CD8 phenotypes, whereas a second wave of clones that expanded from day 15 to 37 leaned towards CD4+.

The CDR3, from cysteine to phenylalanine, totals 13 residues. Solely the CDR3 DNA is kept, with 39 bases framed from the first base. V drops 3 bases and J drops 4 bases, leaving 8 bases in between. The germline V gene provides CDR1 SGHAT and CDR2 FQNNGV. This clonotype was found many times. What antigen it recognizes has not been identified. Per-base qualities were not stored, and no clone one base away is much larger. TCRdb records Illumina NovaSeq 6000 as the sequencer. TCRalpha and TCRbeta cDNA libraries were built by 5'RACE with constant-segment primers, adding sample barcodes and unique molecular identifiers. Trizol reagent was used to extract RNA from every sample. The libraries were amplified in two PCR steps, and the second step added a second sample barcode and Illumina TruSeq adapters. Sequencing of the libraries was done on an Illumina NovaSeq, producing 2 x 150 bp paired-end reads. From the authors' description of their analysis: With migec v1.2.7, reads were demultiplexed and then collapsed into UMI-guided consensus sequences. Using mixcr v2.1.11, UMI consensuses were aligned to TRA and TRB V and J templates and then assembled into clonotypes. A clonotype was counted as expanded or contracted only if both edgeR and NoisET called the change significant, with noise models trained on biological replicates. For edgeR calls, a false discovery rate-adjusted p below 0.01 and a log2 fold-change threshold of 1 were applied. As an exploratory analysis of dynamics, max-normalized trajectories of the 1000 most abundant clonotypes were examined by PCA with hierarchical clustering. Each responding clone was given a CD4 or CD8 phenotype based on the CD4+ and CD8+ repertoires, which had been sequenced separately. In TCRdb, the public reads were trimmed at Q25 with fastp and aligned with MiXCR, with productive beta chains retained. Identical CDR3 protein sequences are pooled into one entry, listed with their most common genes and DNA. In this record, the V and J calls reflect TCRdb's handling and not the investigators' own analysis. Within this sample are 250,000 to 300,000 distinct CDR3 sequences, with 8.2% of them counted one time only. The ten largest clones capture less than 25% of the sample.

PBMCs were isolated by Ficoll-Paque density gradient centrifugation. The sample taken for sequencing was PBMCs or a T cell subset sorted from them (not recorded which). This sequence was found in a man aged 18 to 30 who had mild COVID-19 (a few samples of this study predate the infection). The sample titles of this study are shuffled in the database, so cell type and time point are left out; the donor was told from shared clones. The sequence links TRBV11-2 to TRBJ2-3; tentative D gene TRBD2, with 6 bases matching. The DNA is TGTGCCAGCAGCTTCACGGGGGCAGATACGCAGTATTTT. Its amino acids are CASSFTGADTQYF.